A single sample gave rise to the 5 T cell receptor beta chains below, sequenced in a study of blood T cell repertoires in COVID-19. Data came from immunoSEQ multiplex PCR; TCRdb stores just in-frame clones and leaves some out. The sample yields roughly 250,000 clones, approximately 90% seen once. Sample: PBMCs or T cells enriched from blood (not recorded which). These TCRs come from a woman aged 18-29 years who had recovered from COVID-19.

The chain joins TRBV4-1 to TRBJ2-3; 8 bases match TRBD2. CDR3 length: 15 amino acids. Trimming at V came to 3 bases and at J to 4 bases, leaving 6 bases not matched to a gene. The V gene's germline CDR1 is MGHRA and CDR2 YSYEKL. CDR3 residues: CASSQGAGVADTQYF. Here the CDR3 DNA reads TGCGCCAGCAGCCAGGGAGCGGGAGTCGCAGATACGCAGTATTTT.

Here the CDR3 reads CASRLSGSSTDTQYF. The CDR3 DNA reads as TGTGCCAGCAGACTCAGCGGGAGTTCGACAGATACGCAGTATTTT. This chain joins TRBV6-5 and TRBJ2-3; 8 nucleotides align to TRBD2. The CDR3 is 15 residues long. Germline V gene sequence: CDR1 MNHEY, CDR2 SVGAGI. V lost 6 bases and J lost 3; bases outside the gene matches: 8.

This clone has only a few counts. This rearrangement joins TRBV6-5 to TRBJ1-6; 9 nucleotides agree with TRBD1. Germline V lookup: CDR1 MNHEY, CDR2 SVGAGI. This CDR3 spans 12 amino acids. V was clipped by 8 bases and J by 14 bases; unmatched bases: 7. The CDR3 nucleotides read TGTGCCAGCGGGACAGGGTCCGTGACCCTCCACTTT. Its protein product is CASGTGSVTLHF.

The V gene is TRBV6-5, the J gene TRBJ1-2, with D uncertain. The germline CDR1 and CDR2 sequences are MNHEY and SVGAGI. Trimming stripped 5 bases from V and 4 bases from J, with 11 bases between. This CDR3 comprises 13 residues. CDR3 DNA sequence: TGTGCCAGCAGTCGGACGGACTCCTATGGCTACACCTTC. It yields the protein CASSRTDSYGYTF.

The rearrangement joins TRBV14 to TRBJ2-4; 8 bases fit TRBD1. Germline CDR1 SGHDN, CDR2 FVKESK. This CDR3 comprises 12 residues. The junction had 5 bases not matched to a gene; V was cut back by 2 bases and J by 14 bases. The CDR3 reads CASSQWGTGKYF. CDR3 bases: TGTGCCAGCAGCCAATGGGGGACAGGAAAGTACTTC.